The sequence of this T cell receptor beta chain was determined in a study of T-cell reconstitution after alpha-beta-depleted transplantation in children (dated by TCRdb to 2016 to 2017). A note on the overall study: Using TCR repertoire profiling, the study followed T-cell immune reconstitution in a quantitative way in children after TCRalphabeta/CD19-depleted allogeneic hematopoietic cell transplantation.

This clonotype was counted at least ten times. There is no known antigen for this receptor. No clone much larger than this one lies a single base away; base qualities are absent. Library generation was performed with PCR. This sample was sequenced with an Illumina HiSeq 2500. Molecular barcoding was employed in the preparation of TCR libraries, with unique molecular identifiers being used to normalize TCRbeta repertoire quantification. Through fastp at Q25 and MiXCR, TCRdb rebuilt clones from the public reads, retaining in-frame beta chains. Each entry is one CDR3 protein sequence, shown with its most common DNA and genes. This sample has about 640,000 distinct CDR3 sequences in its table, and around 16% of those were observed once. The ten largest account for 1.1% of the sample. Deletion took 7 bases off V and 3 bases off J, with a span of 9 bases between the germline ends. The CDR3 sequence holds 11 residues, the cysteine and phenylalanine included. Here the CDR3 DNA is all that survives: 33 bases in frame from base 1. The germline V gene (reference sequence) provides CDR1 DFQATT and CDR2 SNEGSKA.

Recombination connected TRBV20-1 to TRBJ1-2; TRBD1 is possibly the D segment (5 matching bases). The clonotype originates from a human donor who donated a stem cell graft to a child with acute myeloid leukemia. Here the sequenced sample was PBMCs from the stem cell graft donor, taken from the stem cell graft. The CDR3: CSGIRDYGYTF. The sequenced DNA is TGCAGTGGGATCAGGGACTATGGCTACACCTTC.